The subject of this entry is one T cell receptor beta chain. The same CDR3 arises from other DNA sequences in this sample as well. The entry originates in a study of blood T cell repertoires in COVID-19. Study background: The United States, Italy and Spain were the sources of the acute and convalescent COVID-19 samples. Sources were T cells, B-cell-depleted T cells, or PBMCs; the material itself was cDNA or gDNA.

Some clones are missing from TCRdb's copy, which holds only in-frame ones; the method was immunoSEQ multiplex PCR. The sample includes about 350,000 clones, roughly 84% of them seen just once. Participants were aged about 18 to 90 years, lived in under 30 US areas, and enrolled virtually. Cohorts were based on clinical histories the participants reported. This CDR3 is built from 15 residues. The germline gives CDR1 SEHNR, CDR2 FQNEAQ (reference sequence). The V end lost 4 bases, the J end lost 1 base, and 13 bases lay between the germline ends. This clonotype was obtained from a woman aged 25 to 39 who had recovered from COVID-19. Material: PBMCs or T cells enriched from blood (not recorded which). This chain uses TRBV7-9 with TRBJ1-2; tentative D call: TRBD1 (6 bases). The DNA for the CDR3 is TGTGCCAGCAGCTCCCAGGGACAAAGTAACTATGGCTACACCTTC. Protein: CASSSQGQSNYGYTF.